This TCR beta chain stems from a study of blood T cell repertoires in COVID-19. Study at large: T cells, B-cell-depleted T cells, or PBMCs supplied cDNA or gDNA.

Assay: immunoSEQ multiplex PCR; the TCRdb copy retains only in-frame clones and omits some. The sample holds 200,000 to 250,000 clones, 80% to 85% seen once. Seattle patient enrollment occurred during active infection, with longitudinal follow-up thereafter. The CDR3 is 14 residues long. Germline values: CDR1 KGHSY, CDR2 FQNENV. Deletions cut 8 bases from V and 3 bases from J, with 16 bases between. This clone has only a few counts. The sequence was obtained from a woman aged 80 or older with COVID-19, enrolled during active disease. The specimen sequenced was peripheral blood. J is TRBJ1-2 and V is TRBV16; possibly TRBD1 for D (5 bases). The CDR3 DNA sequence: TGTGCCAGCCTAGGGGCAGGACGCGACTATGGCTACACCTTC. It encodes CASLGAGRDYGYTF.